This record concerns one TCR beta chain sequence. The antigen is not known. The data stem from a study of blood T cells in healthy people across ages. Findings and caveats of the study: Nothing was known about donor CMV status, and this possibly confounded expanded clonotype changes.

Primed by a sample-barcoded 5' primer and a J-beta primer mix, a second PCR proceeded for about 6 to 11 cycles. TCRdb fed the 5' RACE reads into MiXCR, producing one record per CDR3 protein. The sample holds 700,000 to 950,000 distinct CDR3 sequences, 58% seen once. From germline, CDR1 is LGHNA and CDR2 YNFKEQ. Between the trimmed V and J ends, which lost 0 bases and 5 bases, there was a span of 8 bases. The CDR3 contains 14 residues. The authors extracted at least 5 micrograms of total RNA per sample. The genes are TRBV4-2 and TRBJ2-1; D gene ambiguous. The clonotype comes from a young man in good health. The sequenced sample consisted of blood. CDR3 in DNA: TGTGCCAGCAGCCAAGAAGGAGTCCACAATGAGCAGTTCTTC. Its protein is CASSQEGVHNEQFF.